This T cell receptor (beta chain) was documented in a study of a mutant IDH1 vaccine in newly diagnosed glioma. The overall study: Those enrolled had earlier been treated with radiotherapy, temozolomide, or both, mostly both.

Documented time point: baseline, week 1 (first vaccination visit). Described treatment: pre-vaccination baseline after standard-of-care therapy. This clone was counted only a few times. The CDR3 totals 11 residues. J was trimmed by 6 bases and V by 6 bases; bases with no gene match: 1. Looked up from germline, CDR1 is DFQATT and CDR2 is SNEGSKA (reference sequence). Repertoires were generated with immunoSEQ multiplex PCR, while TCRdb's copy carries only in-frame clones and drops some. Of about 36,000 clones in the sample, roughly 78% were seen once. The chain recombines TRBV20-1 with TRBJ1-5; the match to TRBD1 covers 8 bases. This receptor was taken from a man in his forties or fifties with glioma. Some clones in this sample may be carry-over from other donors' samples. The material was PBMCs, obtained from a glioma patient treated with radiotherapy, temozolomide or both. CDR3 loop: CSAGQVQPQHF. The CDR3 DNA reads as TGCAGTGCGGGACAGGTTCAGCCCCAGCATTTT.